This entry lists 28 T cell receptor beta chains sequenced from one sample in a study of blood T cell repertoires in COVID-19. Produced via immunoSEQ multiplex PCR; TCRdb's table is partial and in-frame only. The sample shows 60,000 to 75,000 clones, 70% to 90% of them seen only once. Sequencing used peripheral blood. The receptors derive from a woman aged 45-65 years with COVID-19, enrolled during active disease.

The rearrangement joins TRBV10-3 to TRBJ2-2; D is perhaps TRBD1 (5 bases). CDR3 size: 15 residues. Germline V gene lookup returns CDR1 ENHRY and CDR2 SYGVKD. The germline V and J ends were trimmed by 3 bases and 4 bases, with 12 bases remaining between them. CDR3 nucleotides: TGTGCCATCAGTGATTTAGGGGCGATCACCGGGGAGCTGTTTTTT. As protein: CAISDLGAITGELFF.

The rearrangement joins TRBV28 to TRBJ1-4, with TRBD1 identical over 8 bases. In germline, CDR1 is MDHEN, CDR2 SYDVKM. V gave up 4 bases and J gave up 7 bases; unmatched junction bases: 5. This CDR3 has 14 residues. The DNA of the CDR3 is TGTGCCAGCAGTTCCGGGACAGGAAGTGAAAAACTGTTTTTT. Translating gives CASSSGTGSEKLFF.

The chain is built from TRBV2 and TRBJ2-7; possible D gene TRBD1, 5 bases. The CDR3 runs 14 residues. Trimming cost V 4 bases and J 2 bases, with 12 bases left between them. Germline V gives CDR1 SNHLY, CDR2 FYNNEI. CDR3 residues: CASSVYRPTYEQYF. CDR3 coding DNA: TGTGCCAGCAGTGTGTACAGGCCCACCTACGAGCAGTACTTC.

The chain has TRBV27 and TRBJ2-1, with 7 bases that match TRBD2. CDR3 length: 14 residues. The germline V gene has CDR1 MNHEY and CDR2 SMNVEV (reference sequence). Trimming at V came to 11 bases and at J to 7 bases, leaving 14 bases not matched to a gene. The CDR3 spells CAVSGAGASNEQFF. DNA for the CDR3: TGTGCCGTAAGCGGGGCGGGAGCGTCAAATGAGCAGTTCTTC.

This clone was seen just once. The chain recombines TRBV7-9 with TRBJ2-7, with D perhaps TRBD2 (6 bases). Trimming removed 5 bases from V and 4 bases from J, with 9 bases in between. The CDR3 spans 12 residues. Germline CDR1 is SEHNR and CDR2 is FQNEAQ (reference sequence). The CDR3 region has the DNA TGTGCCAGCAGCACGACTAGGTACGAGCAGTACTTC. This encodes CASSTTRYEQYF.

The chain couples TRBV28 to TRBJ2-7; 12 nucleotides match TRBD2. J gave up 7 bases and V 0 bases, and 10 bases lay outside the gene matches. The CDR3 consists of 17 residues. The germline V gene has CDR1 MDHEN and CDR2 SYDVKM. CDR3 protein: CASSLWTLAGGPGEQYF. CDR3 nucleotide sequence: TGTGCCAGCAGTTTATGGACCCTAGCGGGAGGGCCGGGTGAGCAGTACTTC.

The chain recombines TRBV5-1 with TRBJ2-7; D call uncertain. V was pared by 3 bases and J by 5 bases, with 12 bases between. Germline V CDR1 and CDR2: SGHRS, YFSETQ. This CDR3 contains 13 residues. CDR3 sequence: CASSSGTLDEQYF. In DNA form, the CDR3 reads TGCGCCAGCAGCTCCGGTACCCTAGACGAGCAGTACTTC.

The J gene is TRBJ2-7, the V gene TRBV4-1; a weak D match, TRBD2 (5 bases). From germline, CDR1 is MGHRA and CDR2 YSYEKL. V was clipped by 0 bases and J by 5 bases, with 14 bases between them. The CDR3 covers 15 residues. CDR3 amino acids: CASSQDRRGSDEQYF. CDR3 nucleotides: TGCGCCAGCAGCCAAGATCGCCGGGGTTCCGACGAGCAGTACTTC.

The V gene is TRBV5-8, the J gene TRBJ2-1, with a possible D match to TRBD2 (6 bases). Trimming removed 1 base from V and 3 bases from J, with 11 bases in between. Germline CDR1 SGHTS, CDR2 YDEGEE. This CDR3 is 15 amino acids long. This chain's CDR3 is CASSLLRRVYNEQFF. The CDR3 nucleotides read TGTGCCAGCAGCTTGCTGCGGAGGGTCTACAATGAGCAGTTCTTC.

This chain connects TRBV7-3 to TRBJ2-1; possible D gene TRBD2, 6 bases. Germline lookup yields CDR1 SGHTA and CDR2 FQGTGA. The CDR3 sequence is 14 residues long. The germline V and J ends were trimmed by 4 bases and 6 bases, with 13 bases remaining between them. The CDR3: CASSSGGAPNEQFF. The CDR3 nucleotides are TGTGCCAGCAGCTCCGGCGGGGCACCCAATGAGCAGTTCTTC.

The V gene is TRBV18, the J gene TRBJ1-1; D not certain. The CDR3 has 13 residues. Germline assignment: CDR1 KGHSH and CDR2 LQKENI. With 5 bases removed from V and 2 bases from J, the gap between germline ends came to 9 bases. The CDR3: CASSGLLNTEAFF. CDR3 in DNA: TGTGCCAGCTCAGGACTTCTTAACACTGAAGCTTTCTTT.

The chain carries TRBV5-1 and TRBJ2-1, with D possibly being TRBD2 (5 bases). Germline V gene sequence: CDR1 SGHRS, CDR2 YFSETQ. V was cut by 4 bases and J by 4 bases, with 15 bases left in between. The CDR3 extends over 15 amino acids. The CDR3 is CASSPSASNYNEQFF. The CDR3 DNA reads TGCGCCAGCAGCCCCTCGGCTAGCAATTACAATGAGCAGTTCTTC. The full variable domain, completed using reference TRBV5-1 and TRBJ2-1, is KAGVTQTPRYLIKTRGQQVTLSCSPISGHRSVSWYQQTPGQGLQFLFEYFSETQRNKGNFPGRFSGRQFSNSRSEMNVSTLELGDSALYLCASSPSASNYNEQFFGPGTRLTVL.

Only one count was recorded for this clone. The chain couples TRBV6-5 to TRBJ2-7, with TRBD2 matching 7 bases. Trimming took 7 bases from V and 6 from J; bases not matched to a gene: 15. Germline V gene lookup returns CDR1 MNHEY and CDR2 SVGAGI. The CDR3 contains 15 residues. CDR3 nucleotide sequence: TGTGCCAGCATGGGGGGTGTGGCGGGAGCAGGCGAGCAGTACTTC. Translated: CASMGGVAGAGEQYF.

The count of this clone is one. V is TRBV5-8 and J is TRBJ2-7; 9 nucleotides match TRBD1. CDR1 SGHTS and CDR2 YDEGEE come from the germline V gene. Trimming at V came to 1 base and at J to 5 bases, leaving 7 bases not matched to a gene. The CDR3 length is 15 residues. CDR3 amino acids: CASSLITGGGDEQYF. The CDR3 DNA follows: TGTGCCAGCAGCTTGATCACAGGGGGCGGCGACGAGCAGTACTTC.

Written as DNA, the CDR3 is TGTGCCAGCAGTTACCGACAGGGGGGCAATCAGCCCCAGCATTTT. As protein: CASSYRQGGNQPQHF. V usage is TRBV28 and J usage is TRBJ1-5; 9 nucleotides line up with TRBD1. Losses at the gene ends were 4 bases for V and 2 bases for J; bases not matched to a gene: 3. CDR1 is MDHEN and CDR2 is SYDVKM in the germline V gene. The length of the CDR3 is 15 residues.

The CDR3 coding sequence is TGTGCCACCCACCAAAGGGGGACGAACCAAGAGACCCAGTACTTC. Translation gives CATHQRGTNQETQYF. V gene TRBV6-5 combines with J gene TRBJ2-5; D is perhaps TRBD1 (6 bases). The CDR3 has 15 amino acids. V lost 10 bases to trimming and J lost 0 bases, with 18 bases between them. Germline CDR1 is MNHEY and CDR2 is SVGAGI.

The V and J genes are TRBV7-2 and TRBJ1-4; D unclear. The germline V gene has CDR1 SGHTA and CDR2 FQGNSA. CDR3 length equals 15 residues. V was shortened by 1 base and J by 5 bases, with 11 bases between the two germline ends. CDR3 nucleotide sequence: TGTGCCAGCAGCTTAGAGTTTCAGTCGAATGAAAAACTGTTTTTT. This translates into CASSLEFQSNEKLFF.

This chain links TRBV9 with TRBJ2-1, with 14 positions matching TRBD2. Germline CDR1 reads SGDLS; CDR2 reads YYNGEE. Trimming cost V 1 base and J 6 bases; bases outside gene matches: 12. The CDR3 spans 19 residues. The CDR3 nucleotides read TGTGCCAGCAGCGTACGTCTGGGCATCGGGACTAGCGGGAGCAATGAGCAGTTCTTC. Translated, it gives CASSVRLGIGTSGSNEQFF.

The chain joins TRBV30 to TRBJ1-5; 8 bases map to TRBD1. V was pared by 4 bases and J by 7 bases, with 3 bases of the junction left unmatched. Germline values: CDR1 GTSNPN, CDR2 SVGIG (reference sequence). CDR3 length equals 12 residues. CDR3 coding DNA: TGTGCCTGGAAAACAGGGGGACAGCCCCAGCATTTT. Translation: CAWKTGGQPQHF.

The CDR3 region has the DNA TGTGCCAGCAGCCAAGGACAGGGGGGGAATTCACCCCTCCACTTT. It translates to CASSQGQGGNSPLHF. The chain uses TRBV3-1 (or the pseudogene TRBV3-2) and TRBJ1-6; 9 positions match TRBD1. The germline gives CDR1 LGHDT, CDR2 YNNKEL (reference sequence). Losses at the gene ends were 1 base for V and 7 bases for J; bases not matched to a gene: 2. The CDR3 runs to 15 residues.

The J gene is TRBJ1-1, the V gene TRBV3-1 (or the pseudogene TRBV3-2); D is ambiguous. There are 16 residues in the CDR3. The germline gives CDR1 LGHDT, CDR2 YNNKEL (reference sequence). The germline V and J ends were trimmed by 3 bases and 3 bases, with 17 bases remaining between them. CDR3 amino acids: CASSHDPPTGDTEAFF. The CDR3 DNA follows: TGTGCCAGCAGCCATGACCCCCCCACCGGGGACACTGAAGCTTTCTTT.

The genes are TRBV28 and TRBJ1-2; 9 bases agree with TRBD1. Unmatched junction bases numbered 13, after V lost 7 bases and J lost 7 bases. Per germline, CDR1 MDHEN and CDR2 SYDVKM. CDR3 length: 15 residues. The CDR3: CASNLLGTGLFGYTF. CDR3 sequence (DNA): TGTGCCAGCAATCTACTAGGGACAGGGCTTTTTGGCTACACCTTC.

The gene calls are TRBV6-2 or TRBV6-3 and TRBJ1-5; possible D gene TRBD1, 6 bases. The CDR3 contains 14 residues. The V end lost 6 bases, the J end lost 1 base, and 10 bases lay between the germline ends. CDR1 is MNHEY and CDR2 is SVGEGT in the germline V gene. The CDR3 nucleotides read TGTGCCAGCAGCCGGGACATCAGCAATCAGCCCCAGCATTTT. Its translation is CASSRDISNQPQHF.

The chain is built from TRBV28 and TRBJ2-1, with 9 positions matching TRBD2. The V and J ends lost 1 base and 4 bases, in that order; junction bases with no gene match: 2. This CDR3 has 15 residues. Germline V gene data show CDR1 as MDHEN and CDR2 as SYDVKM. This CDR3 reads CASSLSSGAYNEQFF. The CDR3 DNA reads TGTGCCAGCAGTTTATCTAGCGGGGCTTACAATGAGCAGTTCTTC.

As concerns this clone: An end of the junction differs from the germline gene, which may be a read error. This chain links TRBV7-2 with TRBJ2-5; D is perhaps TRBD2 (5 bases). Per germline, CDR1 SGHTA and CDR2 FQGNSA. The CDR3 spans 13 residues. The CDR3 nucleotides are TGTGCCAGCAACTGGAGGTCCCAAGAGGCCCAGTACTTC. Translated: CASNWRSQEAQYF.

The chain links TRBV7-3 to TRBJ2-2, with 8 bases that match TRBD2. Germline loops: CDR1 SGHTA, CDR2 FQGTGA. This CDR3 spans 13 amino acids. Unmatched junction bases numbered 4, after V lost 6 bases and J lost 7 bases. CDR3 sequence: CASSLAGFGELFF. As DNA, the CDR3 is TGTGCCAGCAGTCTAGCGGGTTTCGGGGAGCTGTTTTTT.

J is TRBJ2-7 and V is TRBV7-2; 9 nucleotides line up with TRBD1. The CDR3 covers 13 residues. Per the germline V gene, CDR1 is SGHTA and CDR2 is FQGNSA. V gave up 6 bases and J gave up 6 bases; unmatched junction bases: 6. The CDR3 protein is CASREQGAGEQYF. The CDR3 nucleotides are TGTGCCAGCAGGGAACAGGGGGCCGGCGAGCAGTACTTC.

V gene TRBV30 combines with J gene TRBJ1-6, with TRBD1 matching 7 bases. The CDR3 consists of 16 residues. The V gene's germline CDR1 is GTSNPN and CDR2 SVGIG (reference sequence). The J segment lost 8 bases and the V segment lost 0 bases, leaving 10 bases of the junction unmatched. CDR3: CAWSVKGASFYSPLHF. DNA for the CDR3: TGTGCCTGGAGTGTAAAGGGGGCGTCTTTCTATTCACCCCTCCACTTT.